The 20 T cell receptor beta chains listed next were all sequenced from one sample in a study of blood T cell repertoires in COVID-19. Here immunoSEQ multiplex PCR was the method, and the copy in TCRdb shows in-frame clones only, minus some. The sample lists some 400,000 clones, 85% to 90% seen once, with around 7% in the top ten. The specimen sequenced was peripheral blood. The receptor set was obtained from a man between 18 and 29 years old with active or convalescent COVID-19.

This clone has a handful of counts. The rearrangement links TRBV6-5 to TRBJ1-5; TRBD1 might be the D (5 bases). V dropped 5 bases and J dropped 5 bases, with 16 bases sitting between them. Germline V gene sequence: CDR1 MNHEY, CDR2 SVGAGI. The CDR3 is made up of 15 amino acids. The CDR3 DNA reads as TGTGCCAGCAGTCTAACCTTCGACAGTTATCAGCCCCAGCATTTT. It yields the protein CASSLTFDSYQPQHF.

This clone has a handful of counts. The rearrangement links TRBV7-6 to TRBJ2-2, with 10 bases fitting TRBD2. Germline CDR1 and CDR2: SGHVS and FNYEAQ. The V gene end was trimmed by 1 base and the J gene end by 6 bases; junction bases not matched to a gene: 11. The CDR3 totals 18 residues. DNA of the CDR3: TGTGCCAGCAGCTTAGTCCCTACTAGCGGGATAAGTTCCGGGGAGCTGTTTTTT. Translated, it gives CASSLVPTSGISSGELFF.

CDR3 sequence: CASSSRQGAYRGFF. The CDR3 bases are TGTGCCAGCTCTTCGCGGCAGGGGGCGTATCGGGGTTTCTTT. The chain uses TRBV27 and TRBJ1-1; TRBD1 matches at 8 bases. V was clipped by 8 bases and J by 13 bases; unmatched bases: 18. The CDR3 covers 14 residues. Germline CDR1 is MNHEY and CDR2 is SMNVEV (reference sequence).

This clone has only one observation. The rearrangement uses TRBV7-8 and TRBJ2-7; possible D gene TRBD2, 5 bases. CDR3 length: 12 residues. Trimming stripped 5 bases from V and 6 bases from J, with 11 bases between. Germline-derived CDR1 and CDR2 are SGHVS and FQNEAQ. The CDR3 loop reads CASSLERGEQYF. For the CDR3, the DNA is TGTGCCAGCAGCCTTGAACGGGGCGAGCAGTACTTC. Full variable domain (outside the CDR3, taken from reference TRBV7-8 and TRBJ2-7): GAGVSQSPRYKVAKRGQDVALRCDPISGHVSLFWYQQALGQGPEFLTYFQNEAQLDKSGLPSDRFFAERPEGSVSTLKIQRTQQEDSAVYLCASSLERGEQYFGPGTRLTVT.

This clone was observed once. The chain combines TRBV11-2 with TRBJ1-1; D not resolved. The CDR3 length is 14 residues. Trimming pared 1 base from V and 2 bases from J, leaving 8 bases between. Germline CDR1 SGHAT, CDR2 FQNNGV. CDR3 in amino acids: CASSLVEGNTEAFF. CDR3 in DNA: TGTGCCAGCAGCTTAGTGGAGGGAAACACTGAAGCTTTCTTT.

This chain uses TRBV7-3 with TRBJ1-1; D is possibly TRBD1 (6 bases). The CDR3 spans 13 residues. V was pared by 4 bases and J by 4 bases, with 10 bases between. Germline V gene data show CDR1 as SGHTA and CDR2 as FQGTGA. In DNA form, the CDR3 reads TGTGCCAGCAGCTACACAGGGTTCACTGAAGCTTTCTTT. Translating it yields CASSYTGFTEAFF. Variable domain in full (rest from reference TRBV7-3 and TRBJ1-1): GAGVSQTPSNKVTEKGKYVELRCDPISGHTALYWYRQSLGQGPEFLIYFQGTGAADDSGLPNDRFFAVRPEGSVSTLKIQRTERGDSAVYLCASSYTGFTEAFFGQGTRLTVV.

V gene TRBV5-5 combines with J gene TRBJ1-2; TRBD1 might be the D (6 bases). Germline V gene sequence: CDR1 SGHKS, CDR2 YYEKEE (reference sequence). The CDR3 is 14 amino acids. The V gene lost 0 bases and the J gene lost 5 bases, with 11 bases spanning the gap. Here the CDR3 reads CASSLASGAYGYTF. In DNA form, the CDR3 reads TGTGCCAGCAGCTTGGCCTCAGGGGCGTATGGCTACACCTTC.

The rearrangement joins TRBV7-8 to TRBJ2-5; tentative D call: TRBD2 (5 bases). The CDR3 consists of 16 residues. Germline CDR1 is SGHVS and CDR2 is FQNEAQ. V was shortened by 1 base and J by 4 bases, with 16 bases between the two germline ends. As DNA, the CDR3 is TGTGCCAGCAGCTTAGGAACCAAGGAGGCGGGAGAGACCCAGTACTTC. This translates into CASSLGTKEAGETQYF.

The CDR3 region has the DNA TGTGCCAGCAGTTTTTCGCGGGAGCTCTCTGGAAACACCATATATTTT. Translating gives CASSFSRELSGNTIYF. The chain employs TRBV6-5 and TRBJ1-3; unclear D gene. Germline V lookup: CDR1 MNHEY, CDR2 SVGAGI. V was trimmed by 4 bases and J by 0 bases, leaving 13 bases between them. This CDR3 spans 16 amino acids.

The gene calls are TRBV15 and TRBJ2-1, with 10 bases that match TRBD2. Germline-derived CDR1 and CDR2 are LNHNV and YYDKDF (reference sequence). The CDR3 is made up of 16 amino acids. The ends lost 1 base at V and 7 bases at J; junction bases unmatched: 7. The CDR3: CATSRVIGLAENEQFF. The CDR3 nucleotides read TGTGCCACCAGCAGAGTGATAGGACTAGCGGAAAATGAGCAGTTCTTC.

The chain employs TRBV7-2 and TRBJ1-3; weak D call: TRBD1 (5 bases). Germline lookup yields CDR1 SGHTA and CDR2 FQGNSA. V dropped 5 bases and J dropped 7 bases, with 15 bases sitting between them. The CDR3 loop spans 14 amino acids. This CDR3 reads CASSLYWGENTIYF. The CDR3 DNA is TGTGCCAGCAGCCTATATTGGGGGGAGAACACCATATATTTT.

The rearrangement links TRBV11-2 to TRBJ1-2; D gene unclear. Germline V CDR1 and CDR2: SGHAT, FQNNGV. V lost 5 bases and J 4 bases, leaving 17 bases between the germline ends. This CDR3 is built from 15 residues. The CDR3 region has the DNA TGTGCCAGCAGCCCACAGACACCCGATCTCTATGGCTACACCTTC. Translation gives CASSPQTPDLYGYTF.

The rearrangement uses TRBV5-6 and TRBJ2-3, with D tentatively TRBD2 (6 bases). This CDR3 is 12 amino acids long. The germline V and J ends were trimmed by 4 bases and 12 bases, with 15 bases remaining between them. Germline values: CDR1 SGHDT, CDR2 YYEEEE. For the CDR3, the DNA is TGTGCCAGCAGCCCTCGGACTACCCTCCAGTATTTT. As protein: CASSPRTTLQYF.

This chain uses TRBV19 with TRBJ2-1; D may be TRBD1 (5 bases). This CDR3 contains 16 residues. The germline V gene has CDR1 LNHDA and CDR2 SQIVND (reference sequence). V shed 5 bases and J shed 5 bases, with 19 bases lying between them. CDR3: CASSLVSRVVHNEQFF. CDR3 sequence (DNA): TGTGCCAGTAGTTTAGTCTCCAGGGTCGTCCACAATGAGCAGTTCTTC.

The chain combines TRBV10-3 with TRBJ1-1, with D possibly being TRBD1 (5 bases). The CDR3 consists of 13 residues. Per the germline V gene, CDR1 is ENHRY and CDR2 is SYGVKD. V lost 6 bases to trimming and J lost 1 base, with 9 bases between them. The CDR3 spells CAISGHGNTEAFF. The CDR3 DNA is TGTGCCATCAGCGGACACGGGAACACTGAAGCTTTCTTT.

The chain employs TRBV9 and TRBJ1-2; no reliable D call. The CDR3 has 16 residues. V lost 0 bases to trimming and J lost 4 bases, with 16 bases between them. Germline assignment: CDR1 SGDLS and CDR2 YYNGEE. CDR3 sequence: CASSVVENQVIYGYTF. The CDR3 DNA sequence: TGTGCCAGCAGCGTAGTAGAAAACCAGGTTATCTATGGCTACACCTTC.

V gene TRBV27 combines with J gene TRBJ2-7, with D uncertain. There are 14 residues in the CDR3. Germline-derived CDR1 and CDR2 are MNHEY and SMNVEV (reference sequence). V was pared by 5 bases and J by 3 bases, with 14 bases between. CDR3: CASSSRLTHYEQYF. In nucleotides, the CDR3 is TGTGCCAGCAGTAGCCGGTTGACTCACTACGAGCAGTACTTC.

The J gene is TRBJ1-2, the V gene TRBV7-3; D is unresolved. V was cut by 2 bases and J by 0 bases, with 10 bases left in between. This CDR3 has 15 residues. Looked up from germline, CDR1 is SGHTA and CDR2 is FQGTGA. CDR3 amino acids: CASSLDWNTNYGYTF. CDR3 DNA sequence: TGTGCCAGCAGCTTAGACTGGAATACTAACTATGGCTACACCTTC. Full variable domain (remainder filled in from reference TRBV7-3 and TRBJ1-2): GAGVSQTPSNKVTEKGKYVELRCDPISGHTALYWYRQSLGQGPEFLIYFQGTGAADDSGLPNDRFFAVRPEGSVSTLKIQRTERGDSAVYLCASSLDWNTNYGYTFGSGTRLTVV.

The gene calls are TRBV7-8 and TRBJ1-1; 7 bases are shared with TRBD1. Germline CDR1 SGHVS, CDR2 FQNEAQ. V was clipped by 5 bases and J by 3 bases; unmatched bases: 3. The CDR3 extends over 13 amino acids. The CDR3 spells CASSIDRDTEAFF. Written as DNA, the CDR3 is TGTGCCAGCAGCATCGACAGGGACACTGAAGCTTTCTTT.

The chain combines TRBV9 with TRBJ1-2; D possibly corresponds to TRBD1 (6 bases). The germline V gene has CDR1 SGDLS and CDR2 YYNGEE. Deletions cut 5 bases from V and 1 base from J, with 24 bases between. The CDR3 has 18 residues. This CDR3 reads CASRGFNPRGAGNYGYTF. The CDR3 DNA follows: TGTGCCAGCAGGGGGTTCAATCCCAGGGGCGCCGGTAACTATGGCTACACCTTC.